This is a list of T cell receptor beta chains from one sample in a study of T-cell reconstitution after alpha-beta-depleted transplantation in children. One entry per CDR3 protein, called by TCRdb with MiXCR from the PCR reads. The table includes 230,000 or so distinct CDR3 sequences, about 8.8% detected once. The sample was PBMCs from the stem cell graft donor, taken from the stem cell graft. The receptors were sampled from a human donor who donated a stem cell graft to a child with SCID. Each CDR3 is given with its conserved first and last residue. Rows may omit the clone size; those that give it use once, few, many or a size class.

v_gene	j_gene	abundance	CDR3aa
TRBV29-1	TRBJ1-1	-	CSAILTEAFF
TRBV4-1	TRBJ1-2	-	CASSQGDNNYGYTF
TRBV20-1	TRBJ1-1	many	CSARDDSAPLPTEAFF
TRBV27	TRBJ2-7	many	CASSPIGQANYEQYF
TRBV4-2	TRBJ2-3	-	CASSSFRGGVNTQYF
TRBV18	TRBJ1-1	many	CASSPVGGEAFF
TRBV28	TRBJ2-2	many	CASSFRSRGVPGELFF
TRBV5-1	TRBJ2-2	many	CASASLDGGELFF
TRBV20-1	TRBJ2-1	many	CSATSRLAAYNEQFF
TRBV12-5	TRBJ1-2	many	CASGLVQGARTTF